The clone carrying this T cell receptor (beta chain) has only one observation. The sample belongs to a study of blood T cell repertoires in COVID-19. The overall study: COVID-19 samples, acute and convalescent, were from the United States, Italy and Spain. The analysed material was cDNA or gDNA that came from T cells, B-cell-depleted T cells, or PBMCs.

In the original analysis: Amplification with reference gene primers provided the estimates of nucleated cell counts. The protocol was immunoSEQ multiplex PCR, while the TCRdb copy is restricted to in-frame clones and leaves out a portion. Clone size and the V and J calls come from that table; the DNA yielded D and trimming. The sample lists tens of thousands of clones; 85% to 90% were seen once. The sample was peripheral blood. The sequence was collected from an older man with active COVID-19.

CDR3: CASSLEGRLSYNEQFF. The CDR3 nucleotides read TGCGCCAGCAGCTTGGAAGGGAGGCTCTCCTACAATGAGCAGTTCTTC. The chain has TRBV5-1 and TRBJ2-1, with D possibly matching TRBD2 (6 bases). The CDR3 covers 16 residues. Per the germline V gene, CDR1 is SGHRS and CDR2 is YFSETQ. Trimming cost V 0 bases and J 0 bases, with 10 bases left between them.